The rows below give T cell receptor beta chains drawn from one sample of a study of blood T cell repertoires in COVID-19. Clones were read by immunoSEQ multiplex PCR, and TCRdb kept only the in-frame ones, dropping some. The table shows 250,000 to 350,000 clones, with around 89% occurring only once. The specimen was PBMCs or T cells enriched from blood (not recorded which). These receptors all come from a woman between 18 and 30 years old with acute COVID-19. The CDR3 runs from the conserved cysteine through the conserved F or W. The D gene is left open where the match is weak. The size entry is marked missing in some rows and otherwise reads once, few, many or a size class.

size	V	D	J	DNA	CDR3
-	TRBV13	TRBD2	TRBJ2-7	TGTGCCAGCAGCTTAGGCCCTCGGGGAGGGGAGCAGTACTTC	CASSLGPRGGEQYF
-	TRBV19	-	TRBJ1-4	TGTGCCAGTAGTAGCGGAGGATCTAATGAAAAACTGTTTTTT	CASSSGGSNEKLFF
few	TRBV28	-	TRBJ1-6	TGTGCCAGCAGCCCCTGGCTGGTCTATTCACCCCTCCACTTT	CASSPWLVYSPLHF
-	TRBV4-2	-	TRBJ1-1	TGTGCCAGCAGCCAAGAAACAGGGAGAGGCACTGAAGCTTTCTTT	CASSQETGRGTEAFF
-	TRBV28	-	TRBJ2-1	TGTGCCAGCAGTTTATTAGGAGGGGACAATGAGCAGTTCTTC	CASSLLGGDNEQFF
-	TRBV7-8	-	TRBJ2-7	TGTGCCAGCAGCTTAGGGGGGCCGGGACGCGCGTACGAGCAGTACTTC	CASSLGGPGRAYEQYF
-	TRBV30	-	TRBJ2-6	TGTGCCTGGGTGTACGAGGACAAACGGTTGGGGGCCCTGACTTTC	CAWVYEDKRLGALTF
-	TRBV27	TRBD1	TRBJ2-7	TGTGCCAGCAGAGATACAGGGGAGAGCTCCTACGAGCAGTACTTC	CASRDTGESSYEQYF
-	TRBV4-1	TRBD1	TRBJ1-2	TGCGCCAGCAGCCAATACTACCGACAGGGGCCCAACTATGGCTACACCTTC	CASSQYYRQGPNYGYTF
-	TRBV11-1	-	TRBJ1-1	TGTGCCAGCAGCCGGGACTTATCTGCCGAAGCTTTCTTT	CASSRDLSAEAFF
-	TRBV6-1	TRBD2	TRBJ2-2	TGTGCCAGCAGTGCCCCGGCACTAGCGGGAGTTGCCGGGGAGCTGTTTTTT	CASSAPALAGVAGELFF
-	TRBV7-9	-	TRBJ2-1	TGTGCCAGCAGCTTTGGCCAGATCTACAATGAGCAGTTCTTC	CASSFGQIYNEQFF
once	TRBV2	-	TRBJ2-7	TGTGCCAGCATTCAGGGCGATCCATCGACCTACGAGCAGTACTTC	CASIQGDPSTYEQYF
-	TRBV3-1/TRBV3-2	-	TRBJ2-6	TGTGCCAGCAGCAACCCGGAGGGGCAATCTGGGGCCAACGTCCTGACTTTC	CASSNPEGQSGANVLTF
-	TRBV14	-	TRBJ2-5	TGTGCCAGCAGCCAAGAGGGCAGAAAACAAGAGACCCAGTACTTC	CASSQEGRKQETQYF
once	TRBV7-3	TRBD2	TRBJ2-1	TGTGCCAGCAGCTTAACGTGGACTAGCGGGAGGCATGAGCAGTTCTTC	CASSLTWTSGRHEQFF
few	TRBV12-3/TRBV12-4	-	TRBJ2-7	TGTGCCAGCAGTTTAATGACAGCCTACGAGCAGTACTTC	CASSLMTAYEQYF
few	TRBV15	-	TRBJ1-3	TGTGCCACCAGCAGAGTACAGGCGAGCTCTGGAAACACCATATATTTT	CATSRVQASSGNTIYF
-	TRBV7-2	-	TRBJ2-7	TGTGCCAGCAGCTCTGCGGGGGCTCGAAGCTCCTACGAGCAGTACTTC	CASSSAGARSSYEQYF
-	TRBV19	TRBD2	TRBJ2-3	TGTGCCAGTAAGGGACTAGCGGAAAACACAGATACGCAGTATTTT	CASKGLAENTDTQYF
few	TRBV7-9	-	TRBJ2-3	TGTGCCAGCAGCGAGGAAGATACGCAGTATTTT	CASSEEDTQYF
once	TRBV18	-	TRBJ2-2	TGTGCCAGCTCACCAAGGGGGACGAACACCGGGGAGCTGTTTTTT	CASSPRGTNTGELFF
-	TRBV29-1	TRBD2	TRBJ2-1	TGCAGCTCGCGGGAGAGCTCCTACAATGAGCAGTTCTTC	CSSRESSYNEQFF
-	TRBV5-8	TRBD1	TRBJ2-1	TGTGCCAGCAGCCAGGGGACAGGGTCACTCTCCTACAATGAGCAGTTCTTC	CASSQGTGSLSYNEQFF
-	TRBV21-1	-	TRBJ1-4	TGTGCCAGCAGACCCGGGACACAAAATGAAAAACTGTTTTTT	CASRPGTQNEKLFF
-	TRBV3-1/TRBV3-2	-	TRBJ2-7	TGTGCCAGCAGCCAAGGGGGGGTGCTGTCCTACGAGCAGTACTTC	CASSQGGVLSYEQYF
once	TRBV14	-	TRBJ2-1	TGTGCCAGCAGCCAGTGGGGGCGTGATGAGCAGTTCTTC	CASSQWGRDEQFF
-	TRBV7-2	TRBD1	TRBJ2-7	TGTGCCAGCAGCCCCCTGACAGGGGTCTACGAGCAGTACTTC	CASSPLTGVYEQYF
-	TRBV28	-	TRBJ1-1	TGTGCCAGCAGTTCCCAGAGGAAGGTGACTGAAGCTTTCTTT	CASSSQRKVTEAFF
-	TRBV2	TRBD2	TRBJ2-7	TGTGCCAGCAGTAGGACTAGCTGGGTGACGGGGGAGCAGTACTTC	CASSRTSWVTGEQYF
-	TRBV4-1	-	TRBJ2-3	TGCGCCAGCAGCCAAGGAAGACACACACACACAGATACGCAGTATTTT	CASSQGRHTHTDTQYF
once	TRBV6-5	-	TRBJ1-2	TGTGCCAGCAGATCGTACGCGGGTGCCTGGGTCGGCTACACCTTC	CASRSYAGAWVGYTF
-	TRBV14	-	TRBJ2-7	TGTGCCAGCAGTTCCTTCAACTTCTACGAGCAGTACTTC	CASSSFNFYEQYF
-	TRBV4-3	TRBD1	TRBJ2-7	TGCGCCAGCAGCCAAGACAGGGGGCAAAAATACGAGCAGTACTTC	CASSQDRGQKYEQYF
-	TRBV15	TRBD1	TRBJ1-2	TGTGCCACCAGCCACCGGACAGGATTCTATGGCTACACCTTC	CATSHRTGFYGYTF
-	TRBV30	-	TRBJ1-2	TGTGCCTGGAGTCCGGACAGAAACTATGGCTACACCTTC	CAWSPDRNYGYTF
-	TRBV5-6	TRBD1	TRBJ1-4	TGTGCCAGCAGCTTGAACAGGGGAAGTGGGGAAAAACTGTTTTTT	CASSLNRGSGEKLFF
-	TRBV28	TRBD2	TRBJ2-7	TGTGCCAGCGGACTAATAGCGGGAGAGGTAGGGCAGTACTTC	CASGLIAGEVGQYF
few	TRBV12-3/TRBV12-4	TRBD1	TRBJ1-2	TGTGCCAGCAAAAGGACAGGGGTTGGTGGCTACACCTTC	CASKRTGVGGYTF
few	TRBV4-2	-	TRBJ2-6	TGTGCCAGCAGCCAGCTGCTCAGCTCTGGGGCCAACGTCCTGACTTTC	CASSQLLSSGANVLTF
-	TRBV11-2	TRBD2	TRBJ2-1	TGTGCCAGCAGCTTATCGCCTAGCGGGAGGGCCGGAGGCAATGAGCAGTTCTTC	CASSLSPSGRAGGNEQFF
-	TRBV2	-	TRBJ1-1	TGTGCCAGCAGCTCACAGGGTCTTGAAGCTTTCTTT	CASSSQGLEAFF
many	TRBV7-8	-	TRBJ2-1	TGTGCCAGCAGCTTAGCGAACAGCTACAATGAGCAGTTCTTC	CASSLANSYNEQFF
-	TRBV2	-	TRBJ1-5	TGTGCCAGCAGTGAAGGCAGGGTGTCTCAGCCCCAGCATTTT	CASSEGRVSQPQHF
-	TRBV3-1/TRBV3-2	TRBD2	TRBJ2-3	TGTGCCAGCAGCCTTCGGACTAGCGGGAACACAGATACGCAGTATTTT	CASSLRTSGNTDTQYF
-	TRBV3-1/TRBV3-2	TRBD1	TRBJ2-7	TGTGCCAGCAGCCGACAGGGGCCGACCTACGAGCAGTACTTC	CASSRQGPTYEQYF
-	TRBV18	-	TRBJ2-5	TGTGCCAGCTCACTTCAGGCTCAAGAGACCCAGTACTTC	CASSLQAQETQYF